This T cell receptor (beta chain) came from a study of cytotoxic CD8 clonotypes in ibrutinib-treated CLL. Across the whole study: Samples showed on average approximately 260,000 productive templates and 80,000 to 100,000 productive rearrangements.

Clones were sequenced by immunoSEQ multiplex PCR, and TCRdb holds only the in-frame ones, with some missing. Here the sample spans about 22,000 clones, around 80% being singletons. Whole-study results and caveats: Clonality rose at ibrutinib response and fell back toward baseline at progression. The clonality rise at ibrutinib response reflected private clonotype expansion.

Trimming left V 1 base short and J 10 bases short, with 5 bases between. In germline, CDR1 is LGHNA, CDR2 YNFKEQ. The CDR3 has 11 amino acids. Regarding this clone: Its antigen is currently unknown.

The material was PBMCs, obtained before ibrutinib treatment. This TCR was recovered from a human donor with chronic lymphocytic leukemia. The chain uses TRBV4-2 and TRBJ2-1, with no clear D. Here the CDR3 reads CASSQGREQFF. For the CDR3, the DNA is TGTGCCAGCAGCCAAGGGCGCGAGCAGTTCTTC.